This TCR beta chain was documented in a study of T cells in Graves' hyperthyroidism and ophthalmopathy. Per germline, CDR1 GTSNPN and CDR2 SVGIG (reference sequence). V shed 3 bases and J shed 3 bases, with 12 bases lying between them. This CDR3 is built from 13 residues. Ophthalmopathy cases met thresholds of Clinical Activity Score at least 3, NOSPECS grade at least 4 and duration under 3 months. Exclusion criteria comprised uncontrolled infection, other autoimmune disease, pregnancy or lactation. Clinical symptoms, serum thyroxine and TRAb, thyroid ultrasound and orbital computed tomography together formed the diagnostic basis. Study results and limitations: Peripheral blood also featured most of the thyroid clonotypes expanded above 0.001.

This clonotype is hyperexpanded (1% or more) by share. No antigen is known for it. TCR beta CDR3 region amplification was performed from RNA transcripts. TCR CDR3 underwent first-round RT-PCR with the HTBI primer set. TCRdb passed the multiplex PCR reads through MiXCR, listing each CDR3 protein once. There are around 600,000 distinct CDR3 sequences in the sample; approximately 15% occur only once, and approximately 12% lies in the top ten. This chain joins TRBV30 and TRBJ2-7; D assignment may be TRBD1 or TRBD2 (5 bases each). Sequenced: blood. This TCR was sampled from a woman aged 45 to 65 with Graves' ophthalmopathy. CDR3: CAWSAGTDYEQYF. The CDR3 DNA sequence: TGTGCCTGGAGCGCTGGGACGGACTACGAGCAGTACTTC.